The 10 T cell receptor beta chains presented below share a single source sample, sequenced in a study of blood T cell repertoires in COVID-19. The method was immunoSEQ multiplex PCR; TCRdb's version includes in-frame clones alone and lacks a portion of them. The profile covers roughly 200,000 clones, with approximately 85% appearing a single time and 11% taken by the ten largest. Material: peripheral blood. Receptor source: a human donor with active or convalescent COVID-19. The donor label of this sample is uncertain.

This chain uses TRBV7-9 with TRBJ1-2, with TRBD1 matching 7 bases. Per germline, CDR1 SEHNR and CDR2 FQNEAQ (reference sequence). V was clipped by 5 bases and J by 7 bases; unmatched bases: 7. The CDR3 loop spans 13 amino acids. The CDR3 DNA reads TGTGCCAGCAGCACGACAGGGTATCTTGGCTACACCTTC. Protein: CASSTTGYLGYTF.

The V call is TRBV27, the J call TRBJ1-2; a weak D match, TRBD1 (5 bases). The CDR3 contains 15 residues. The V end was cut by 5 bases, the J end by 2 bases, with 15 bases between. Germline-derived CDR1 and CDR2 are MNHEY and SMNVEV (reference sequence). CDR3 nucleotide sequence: TGTGCCAGCAGTGATCGACAGCTACAAAACTATGGCTACACCTTC. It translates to CASSDRQLQNYGYTF.

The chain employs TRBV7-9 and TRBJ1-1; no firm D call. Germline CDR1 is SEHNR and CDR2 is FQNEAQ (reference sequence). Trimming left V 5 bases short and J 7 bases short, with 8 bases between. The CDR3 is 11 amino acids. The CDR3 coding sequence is TGTGCCAGCAGCGAGGAAGTTGAAGCTTTCTTT. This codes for CASSEEVEAFF.

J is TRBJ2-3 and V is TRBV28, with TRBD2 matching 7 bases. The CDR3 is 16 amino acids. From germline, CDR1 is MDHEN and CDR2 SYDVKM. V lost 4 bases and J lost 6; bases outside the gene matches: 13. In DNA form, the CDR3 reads TGTGCCAGCAGTTCTCTAGCCCAGTGGGGGGGGGATACGCAGTATTTT. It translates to CASSSLAQWGGDTQYF.

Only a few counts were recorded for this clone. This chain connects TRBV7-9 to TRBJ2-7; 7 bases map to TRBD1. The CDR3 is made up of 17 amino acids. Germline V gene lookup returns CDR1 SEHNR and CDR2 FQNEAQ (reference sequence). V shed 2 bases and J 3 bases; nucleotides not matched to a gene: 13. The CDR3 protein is CASSLKGALGQIYEQYF. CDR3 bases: TGTGCCAGCAGCTTAAAAGGCGCATTGGGACAGATCTACGAGCAGTACTTC.

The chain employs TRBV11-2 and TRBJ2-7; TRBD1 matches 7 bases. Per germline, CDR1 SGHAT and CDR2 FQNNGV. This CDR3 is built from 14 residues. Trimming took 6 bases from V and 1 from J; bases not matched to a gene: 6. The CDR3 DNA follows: TGTGCCAGCAGACCAGGGGGTAGATCCTACGAGCAGTACTTC. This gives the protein CASRPGGRSYEQYF.

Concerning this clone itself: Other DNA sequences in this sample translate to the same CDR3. The CDR3 spells CASSETSGVETQYF. CDR3 DNA sequence: TGCGCCAGCAGTGAGACTAGCGGGGTCGAGACCCAGTACTTC. The chain joins TRBV10-2 to TRBJ2-5; TRBD2 matches 10 bases. This CDR3 comprises 14 residues. The V gene's germline CDR1 is WSHSY and CDR2 SAAADI. V shed 2 bases, J shed 5 bases, and the junction held 2 bases outside the gene matches.

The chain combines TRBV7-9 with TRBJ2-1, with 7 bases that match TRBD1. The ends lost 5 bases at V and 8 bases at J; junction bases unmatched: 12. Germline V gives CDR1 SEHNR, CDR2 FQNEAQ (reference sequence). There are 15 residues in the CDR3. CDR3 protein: CASSMDRRFLYEQFF. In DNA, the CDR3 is TGTGCCAGCAGCATGGACAGGCGGTTTCTATATGAGCAGTTCTTC.

The chain's CDR3 is CASSVLQSTDTQYF. CDR3 nucleotide sequence: TGTGCCAGCAGTGTGTTGCAGAGCACAGATACGCAGTATTTT. This chain uses TRBV6-6 with TRBJ2-3; no clear D gene. Germline V lookup: CDR1 MNHNY, CDR2 SVGAGI (reference sequence). There are 14 residues in the CDR3. Trimming took off 5 bases at V and 0 bases at J, with 9 bases between the two ends.

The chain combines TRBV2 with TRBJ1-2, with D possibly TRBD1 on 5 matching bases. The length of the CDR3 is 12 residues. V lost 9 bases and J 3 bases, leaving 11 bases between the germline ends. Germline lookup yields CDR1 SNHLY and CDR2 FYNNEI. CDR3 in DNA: TGTGCCAGGGGAGGGGCTTACTATGGCTACACCTTC. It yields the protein CARGGAYYGYTF.